Each of the 25 T cell receptor beta chains below was sequenced from the same sample in a study of Graves' ophthalmopathy and Graves' hyperthyroidism. Transcripts of RNA were the source for amplifying TCR beta CDR3 regions. A first-round RT-PCR used HTBI primers, followed by a second-round multiplex PCR. Each CDR3 protein is one row after TCRdb ran MiXCR on the multiplex PCR reads. Among approximately 150,000 distinct CDR3 sequences listed, 39% were seen once. Sequencing was done on a sample of peripheral blood. The receptor set was obtained from a man aged 25 to 40 with Graves' ophthalmopathy.

This clonotype was counted a single time. The chain combines TRBV6-1 with TRBJ2-7; 9 bases agree with TRBD2. V shed 4 bases, J shed 4 bases, and the junction held 17 bases outside the gene matches. CDR3 length: 18 residues. Germline V lookup: CDR1 MNHNS, CDR2 SASEGT. The CDR3 loop is CASSVRLPLAGYLYEQYF. CDR3 coding DNA: TGTGCCAGCAGTGTTCGCCTACCTCTAGCGGGATATTTGTACGAGCAGTACTTC.

The chain carries TRBV6-5 and TRBJ1-1, with a weak D call TRBD1 (6 bases). V dropped 2 bases and J dropped 9 bases, with 13 bases sitting between them. Germline-derived CDR1 and CDR2 are MNHEY and SVGAGI. The CDR3 consists of 13 residues. CDR3 in DNA: TGTGCCAGCAGTTACACCCCAGGGGTTCAAGCTTTCTTT. Translation gives CASSYTPGVQAFF.

In its sample, this clonotype was seen many times. This chain joins TRBV6-1 and TRBJ2-7; tentatively, D is TRBD2 (6 bases). In germline, CDR1 is MNHNS, CDR2 SASEGT. The V and J ends lost 0 bases and 3 bases respectively, with 21 bases between them. This CDR3 has 18 amino acids. The CDR3 bases are TGTGCCAGCAGTGAAGCCTCCCTGTCACTACTAGCCCGCTACGAGCAGTACTTC. This encodes CASSEASLSLLARYEQYF.

In this sample, this clonotype turned up many times. The chain combines TRBV7-2 with TRBJ2-7; D tentatively reads TRBD1 or TRBD2 (5 bases each). Trimming pared 6 bases from V and 3 bases from J, leaving 18 bases between. This CDR3 contains 15 residues. In germline, CDR1 is SGHTA, CDR2 FQGNSA. The CDR3 DNA reads as TGTGCCAGCAGGCGTATAGCGACAGCTTACTACGAGCAGTACTTC. This sequence encodes CASRRIATAYYEQYF.

This clonotype was counted at least ten times. The chain employs TRBV19 and TRBJ1-1, with D uncertain. Between the trimmed V and J ends, which lost 2 bases and 1 base, there was a span of 11 bases. This CDR3 comprises 15 residues. Germline lookup yields CDR1 LNHDA and CDR2 SQIVND (reference sequence). The CDR3 region is CASSIRGASNTEAFF. CDR3 DNA: TGTGCCAGTAGTATAAGAGGAGCTTCGAACACTGAAGCTTTCTTT.

This sequence joins TRBV7-8 and TRBJ1-5; the match to TRBD1 covers 7 bases. The CDR3 has 15 residues. J gave up 4 bases and V 1 base, and 4 bases lay outside the gene matches. Germline-derived CDR1 and CDR2 are SGHVS and FQNEAQ. CDR3 protein: CASSLVGQANQPQHF. DNA for the CDR3: TGTGCCAGCAGCTTAGTCGGACAGGCAAATCAGCCCCAGCATTTT.

The chain combines TRBV6-1 with TRBJ1-1, with D possibly matching TRBD1 (5 bases). The CDR3 is 15 residues long. Germline assignment: CDR1 MNHNS and CDR2 SASEGT. Trimming left V 2 bases short and J 1 base short, with 11 bases between. The CDR3 nucleotides read TGTGCCAGCAGTGAAATCTTCGGGGCGAACACTGAAGCTTTCTTT. It encodes CASSEIFGANTEAFF.

This clonotype was recorded only once. The junction does not match germline at one end; this may be a read error. V is TRBV12-3 or TRBV12-4 and J is TRBJ1-2; D not resolved. The CDR3 extends over 13 amino acids. The CDR3 region is CASSLRGNSGYTF. The CDR3, as DNA: TGTGCCAGCAGTTTACGAGGGAACTCTGGCTACACCTTC.

This clonotype was detected ten times or more. The V gene is TRBV7-2, the J gene TRBJ2-2, with no clear D. With 0 bases removed from V and 7 bases from J, the gap between germline ends came to 9 bases. The CDR3 is made up of 14 amino acids. The germline V gene has CDR1 SGHTA and CDR2 FQGNSA. CDR3 sequence (DNA): TGTGCCAGCAGCTTAGCTCTCCGGAACGGGGAGCTGTTTTTT. Translating it yields CASSLALRNGELFF.

This clonotype has a count of ten or more. This chain connects TRBV29-1 to TRBJ1-1; TRBD1 matches at 7 bases. Trimming removed 7 bases from V and 2 bases from J; junction bases left unmatched: 7. The germline V gene encodes CDR1 SQVTM and CDR2 ANQGSEA. The CDR3 contains 13 residues. DNA for the CDR3: TGCAGCGCCGAGACAGGGTCCAACACTGAAGCTTTCTTT. Amino acid sequence: CSAETGSNTEAFF.

In this sample, this clonotype turned up a few times. The V call is TRBV24-1, the J call TRBJ1-1, with D maybe TRBD1 (5 bases). Germline CDR1 and CDR2: KGHDR and SFDVKD. With 5 bases removed from V and 1 base from J, the gap between germline ends came to 10 bases. The CDR3 totals 14 residues. CDR3 bases: TGTGCCACCAGTGGAGGACACAAGAACACTGAAGCTTTCTTT. It specifies CATSGGHKNTEAFF.

As DNA, the CDR3 is TGTGCCAGCAGCTTGGGGCTCAGCGGGGTGAGCTCCTACGAGCAGTACTTC. Protein sequence: CASSLGLSGVSSYEQYF. This chain joins TRBV5-4 and TRBJ2-7, with 7 bases that match TRBD2. From germline, CDR1 is SGHNT and CDR2 YYREEE (reference sequence). The CDR3 sequence is 17 residues long. V was clipped by 0 bases and J by 0 bases; unmatched bases: 9.

This clonotype has at least ten counts. The rearrangement uses TRBV20-1 and TRBJ1-1; a weak D match, TRBD1 (6 bases). The CDR3 totals 14 residues. Trimming left V 3 bases short and J 6 bases short, with 17 bases between. Germline values: CDR1 DFQATT, CDR2 SNEGSKA (reference sequence). The CDR3 is CSASELRGGPEAFF. CDR3 nucleotides: TGCAGTGCTAGTGAGCTTAGAGGGGGACCTGAAGCTTTCTTT.

This clonotype has just a few counts. V is TRBV25-1 and J is TRBJ2-7; 8 bases map to TRBD1. This CDR3 spans 15 amino acids. V was clipped by 4 bases and J by 1 base; unmatched bases: 6. Germline V gives CDR1 MGHDK, CDR2 SYGVNS. The CDR3 is CASSVSRTGSYEQYF. For the CDR3, the DNA is TGTGCCAGCAGTGTCTCGCGGACAGGGTCCTACGAGCAGTACTTC.

The CDR3 loop is CASSYSGTGKQETQYF. The CDR3 nucleotides are TGTGCCAGCAGTTACTCAGGGACAGGGAAACAAGAGACCCAGTACTTC. The chain couples TRBV6-2 or TRBV6-3 to TRBJ2-5; TRBD1 aligns across 9 bases. The CDR3 totals 16 residues. V lost 0 bases and J lost 2; bases outside the gene matches: 4. CDR1 and CDR2 from the germline V gene are MNHEY and SVGEGT.

This clonotype came up many times. The CDR3 spells CASSFRERNNSPLHF. CDR3 nucleotide sequence: TGTGCCAGCAGCTTTAGAGAGAGAAATAATTCACCCCTCCACTTT. The chain recombines TRBV13 with TRBJ1-6; D is ambiguous. Trimming took 3 bases from V and 5 from J, leaving 11 bases between them. Per germline, CDR1 PRHDT and CDR2 FYEKMQ (reference sequence). This CDR3 has 15 amino acids.

This clonotype has ten or more counts. This chain joins TRBV6-5 and TRBJ2-7, with D perhaps matching TRBD1 (7 bases). With 0 bases removed from V and 0 bases from J, the gap between germline ends came to 12 bases. Germline loops: CDR1 MNHEY, CDR2 SVGAGI. The CDR3 contains 16 residues. Here the CDR3 reads CASSYSRGQLSYEQYF. The CDR3 region has the DNA TGTGCCAGCAGTTACTCGCGGGGACAGCTCTCCTACGAGCAGTACTTC.

This clonotype has a count of ten or more. The chain has TRBV12-3 or TRBV12-4 and TRBJ1-2, with D perhaps TRBD1 (5 bases). The V end lost 3 bases, the J end lost 8 bases, and 13 bases lay between the germline ends. This CDR3 has 13 amino acids. CDR3 loop: CASSLGVSSGYTF. The DNA of the CDR3 is TGTGCCAGCAGTTTGGGGGTCTCAAGCGGCTACACCTTC.

The rearrangement links TRBV6-1 to TRBJ2-7, with TRBD1 identical over 7 bases. The CDR3 extends over 14 amino acids. Per germline, CDR1 MNHNS and CDR2 SASEGT. The V gene end was trimmed by 4 bases and the J gene end by 3 bases; junction bases not matched to a gene: 6. In nucleotides, the CDR3 is TGTGCCAGCAGTGGAAGGGACAGTCGCTACGAGCAGTACTTC. Translated: CASSGRDSRYEQYF.

This clonotype was seen ten or more times. V usage is TRBV5-5 and J usage is TRBJ2-7; 10 nucleotides line up with TRBD1. The CDR3 is 14 residues long. V was pared by 3 bases and J by 3 bases, with 3 bases of the junction left unmatched. The V gene's germline CDR1 is SGHKS and CDR2 YYEKEE (reference sequence). Here the CDR3 reads CASSWGQGIYEQYF. The CDR3 bases are TGTGCCAGCAGCTGGGGACAGGGGATCTACGAGCAGTACTTC.

The table lists this clonotype with many counts. The J gene is TRBJ1-1, the V gene TRBV20-1, with no clear D. Germline CDR1 reads DFQATT; CDR2 reads SNEGSKA (reference sequence). The CDR3 covers 12 residues. Trimming left V 4 bases short and J 3 bases short, with 9 bases between. The CDR3 protein is CSAKRMDTEAFF. CDR3 DNA sequence: TGCAGTGCTAAGAGAATGGACACTGAAGCTTTCTTT.

In its sample, this clonotype was seen many times. The J gene is TRBJ2-4, the V gene TRBV28; D is perhaps TRBD2 (6 bases). Trimming stripped 3 bases from V and 5 bases from J, with 14 bases between. The CDR3 extends over 15 amino acids. Germline V gene lookup returns CDR1 MDHEN and CDR2 SYDVKM. CDR3 coding DNA: TGTGCCAGCAGTTTGACTCGCGGGATCGAAAACATTCAGTACTTC. The encoded protein is CASSLTRGIENIQYF.

Many counts were recorded for this clonotype. This rearrangement joins TRBV5-4 to TRBJ2-5; the match to TRBD2 covers 10 bases. The CDR3 length is 15 residues. Unmatched junction bases numbered 9, after V lost 5 bases and J lost 5 bases. Germline loops: CDR1 SGHNT, CDR2 YYREEE (reference sequence). The CDR3 DNA is TGTGCCAGCAGGGTTAGTGGACTAGCGGCCGAGACCCAGTACTTC. Protein: CASRVSGLAAETQYF.

The chain combines TRBV27 with TRBJ2-2; 10 positions match TRBD1. V was pared by 5 bases and J by 0 bases, with 0 bases of the junction left unmatched. This CDR3 has 15 residues. Germline V lookup: CDR1 MNHEY, CDR2 SMNVEV (reference sequence). The CDR3 loop reads CASSGQGANTGELFF. CDR3 bases: TGTGCCAGCAGTGGACAGGGGGCGAACACCGGGGAGCTGTTTTTT.

In its sample, this clonotype was seen a few times. The chain couples TRBV6-1 to TRBJ2-5; the match to TRBD2 covers 7 bases. The CDR3 spans 15 residues. Germline loops: CDR1 MNHNS, CDR2 SASEGT. With V trimmed by 6 bases and J by 3 bases, 10 bases remained unmatched. The CDR3 sequence: CASSPAGDPKETQYF. In nucleotides, the CDR3 is TGTGCCAGCAGCCCGGCGGGGGACCCAAAAGAGACCCAGTACTTC.